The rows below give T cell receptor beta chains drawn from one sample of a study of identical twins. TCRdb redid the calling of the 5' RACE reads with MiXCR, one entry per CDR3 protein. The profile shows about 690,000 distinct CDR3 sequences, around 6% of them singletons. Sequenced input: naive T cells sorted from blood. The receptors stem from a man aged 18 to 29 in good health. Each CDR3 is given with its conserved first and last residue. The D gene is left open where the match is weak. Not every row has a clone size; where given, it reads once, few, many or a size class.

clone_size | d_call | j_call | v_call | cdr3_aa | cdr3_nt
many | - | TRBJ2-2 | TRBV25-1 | CASSLREVGELFF | TGTGCCAGCAGTCTCAGGGAGGTCGGGGAGCTGTTTTTT
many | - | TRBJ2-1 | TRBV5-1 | CASSPQAGSREQFF | TGCGCCAGCAGCCCCCAGGCGGGCTCGCGTGAGCAGTTCTTC
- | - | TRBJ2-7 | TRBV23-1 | CASSHSSAYYEQYF | TGCGCCAGCAGTCATTCTAGCGCCTACTACGAGCAGTACTTC
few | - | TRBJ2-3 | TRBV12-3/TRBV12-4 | CASTNRGWSTDTQYF | TGTGCCAGCACCAATAGGGGGTGGAGCACAGATACGCAGTATTTT
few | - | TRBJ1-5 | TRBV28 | CASRPGGVNQPQHF | TGTGCCTCCCGTCCCGGGGGAGTAAATCAGCCCCAGCATTTT
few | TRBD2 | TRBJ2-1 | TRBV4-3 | CASSVLAGGDEQFF | TGCGCCAGCAGTGTCCTGGCGGGAGGTGATGAGCAGTTCTTC
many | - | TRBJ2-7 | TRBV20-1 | CSAPPTGNSYEQYF | TGCAGTGCCCCGCCCACAGGGAACTCCTACGAGCAGTACTTC
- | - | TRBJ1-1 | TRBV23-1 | CASSQPRDSTEAFF | TGCGCCAGCAGTCAACCGAGGGACTCCACTGAAGCTTTCTTT
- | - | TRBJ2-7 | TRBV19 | CASSPLTPGFPYEQYF | TGTGCCAGTAGTCCCCTCACTCCGGGGTTCCCCTACGAGCAGTACTTC
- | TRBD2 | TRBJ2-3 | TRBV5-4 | CASSPTSGSLDTQYF | TGTGCCAGCAGCCCGACTAGCGGGAGTTTAGATACGCAGTATTTT
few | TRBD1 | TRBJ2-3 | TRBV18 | CASSLRGQGAGDTQYF | TGTGCCAGCTCACTTCGCGGACAGGGGGCGGGAGATACGCAGTATTTT
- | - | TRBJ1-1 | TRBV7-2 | CASSAQGMNTEAFF | TGTGCCAGCAGTGCTCAGGGGATGAACACTGAAGCTTTCTTT